The 29 T cell receptor beta chains listed next were all sequenced from one sample in a study of regulatory and conventional T cells in RAG deficiency. The sorted conventional CD4+ T cells were CD25-low and CD127-high, with genomic DNA sequenced. Profiled with immunoSEQ multiplex PCR; TCRdb holds only in-frame clones, not every one. The table shows tens of thousands of clones, with 90% to 95% occurring only once. These data are also associated with another study on regulatory T cells. Per that paper: The PCR used 52 TRBV and 13 TRBJ primers.

Input material: CD25- CD4+ T cells sorted from blood. The source is a human donor in good health.

The chain joins TRBV19 to TRBJ1-2, with TRBD1 matching over 12 bases. This CDR3 is built from 14 residues. The germline V gene has CDR1 LNHDA and CDR2 SQIVND (reference sequence). Losses at the gene ends were 6 bases for V and 7 bases for J; bases not matched to a gene: 6. The CDR3 DNA sequence: TGTGCCAGTAGCCGCCGGGACAGGGGGCTTGGCTACACCTTC. Protein product: CASSRRDRGLGYTF. Variable domain in full (rest from reference TRBV19 and TRBJ1-2): DGGITQSPKYLFRKEGQNVTLSCEQNLNHDAMYWYRQDPGQGLRLIYYSQIVNDFQKGDIAEGYSVSREKKESFPLTVTSAQKNPTAFYLCASSRRDRGLGYTFGSGTRLTVV.

The J gene is TRBJ1-3, the V gene TRBV25-1; D not certain. Germline loops: CDR1 MGHDK, CDR2 SYGVNS. The V end lost 5 bases, the J end lost 8 bases, and 16 bases lay between the germline ends. CDR3 length: 14 amino acids. CDR3 sequence (DNA): TGTGCCAGCAGTCACCCCTCGAGGCCACACACCATATATTTT. It yields the protein CASSHPSRPHTIYF.

The chain employs TRBV6-4 and TRBJ2-1; 8 bases agree with TRBD2. J lost 4 bases, V lost 4 bases, and 6 bases had no gene match. CDR3 length: 15 amino acids. Germline V lookup: CDR1 MRHNA, CDR2 SNTAGT. CDR3 in DNA: TGTGCCAGCAGTGCAGAAGCGGGGGCATACAATGAGCAGTTCTTC. Translation: CASSAEAGAYNEQFF.

The chain has TRBV28 and TRBJ1-1; 7 bases agree with TRBD1. The CDR3 is 17 residues long. Germline CDR1 reads MDHEN; CDR2 reads SYDVKM. J gave up 0 bases and V 3 bases, and 10 bases lay outside the gene matches. The CDR3 region has the DNA TGTGCCAGCAGTTTCCGCCTGGGACAGTTCATGAACACTGAAGCTTTCTTT. Residues: CASSFRLGQFMNTEAFF.

The chain recombines TRBV5-1 with TRBJ2-1; D may be TRBD1 (5 bases). The CDR3 totals 15 residues. Germline lookup yields CDR1 SGHRS and CDR2 YFSETQ. V dropped 0 bases and J dropped 4 bases, with 11 bases sitting between them. The CDR3 DNA reads TGCGCCAGCAGCTTGGGAGTGACAGTGTACAATGAGCAGTTCTTC. Translation gives CASSLGVTVYNEQFF.

This chain uses TRBV5-1 with TRBJ2-3; D gene uncertain. Germline V gene sequence: CDR1 SGHRS, CDR2 YFSETQ. Trimming took 3 bases from V and 2 from J, leaving 7 bases between them. The CDR3 sequence is 13 residues long. CDR3 sequence reads: CASSSSPTDTQYF. The CDR3 DNA reads as TGCGCCAGCAGCTCTTCCCCCACAGATACGCAGTATTTT.

The chain uses TRBV20-1 and TRBJ2-7; no clear D gene. Germline CDR1 is DFQATT and CDR2 is SNEGSKA (reference sequence). The CDR3 loop spans 10 amino acids. V shed 6 bases and J shed 7 bases, with 10 bases lying between them. The CDR3 DNA sequence: TGCAGTGCCGGATCGACAGAGCAGTACTTC. Translated, it gives CSAGSTEQYF.

This chain links TRBV7-8 with TRBJ2-1; D is ambiguous. V was trimmed by 3 bases and J by 3 bases, leaving 12 bases between them. The germline CDR1 and CDR2 sequences are SGHVS and FQNEAQ. This CDR3 spans 15 amino acids. Here the CDR3 reads CASSFLPGHYNEQFF. Here the CDR3 DNA reads TGTGCCAGCAGCTTCTTGCCCGGTCACTACAATGAGCAGTTCTTC.

This clone was detected a few times. The gene calls are TRBV6-6 and TRBJ1-3, with TRBD1 matching 9 bases. There are 15 residues in the CDR3. After removal of 3 bases from V and 4 bases from J, the junction contained 4 bases not matched to a gene. Looked up from germline, CDR1 is MNHNY and CDR2 is SVGAGI (reference sequence). The CDR3 sequence: CASSYPGQGGNTIYF. The CDR3, as DNA: TGTGCCAGCAGTTATCCGGGACAGGGCGGAAACACCATATATTTT.

This clone was counted once. The V and J genes are TRBV7-3 and TRBJ2-3; 11 bases are a match to TRBD2. CDR3 length: 16 amino acids. After removal of 3 bases from V and 4 bases from J, the junction contained 6 bases not matched to a gene. Germline CDR1 SGHTA, CDR2 FQGTGA. The CDR3 region has the DNA TGTGCCAGCAGCTTCCGGTCTAGCGGGGGGCCAGATACGCAGTATTTT. Translated: CASSFRSSGGPDTQYF. The full variable domain, in which reference TRBV7-3 and TRBJ2-3 provide the parts outside the CDR3, is GAGVSQTPSNKVTEKGKYVELRCDPISGHTALYWYRQSLGQGPEFLIYFQGTGAADDSGLPNDRFFAVRPEGSVSTLKIQRTERGDSAVYLCASSFRSSGGPDTQYFGPGTRLTVL.

V is TRBV28 and J is TRBJ1-2, with TRBD1 matching over 9 bases. V lost 2 bases and J lost 5; bases outside the gene matches: 3. The CDR3 sequence is 14 residues long. Germline CDR1 is MDHEN and CDR2 is SYDVKM. The CDR3 DNA follows: TGTGCCAGCAGTTTAGGAGGGACAGGGTATGGCTACACCTTC. Translation gives CASSLGGTGYGYTF.

This rearrangement joins TRBV15 to TRBJ2-4; possibly TRBD1 for D (5 bases). Germline lookup yields CDR1 LNHNV and CDR2 YYDKDF (reference sequence). The CDR3 loop spans 17 amino acids. The V end lost 1 base, the J end lost 0 bases, and 13 bases lay between the germline ends. CDR3 residues: CATSRVSKGSAKNIQYF. In DNA, the CDR3 is TGTGCCACCAGCAGAGTCAGCAAGGGGTCAGCCAAAAACATTCAGTACTTC.

The V and J genes are TRBV7-9 and TRBJ1-1; 7 positions agree with TRBD1. After removal of 2 bases from V and 6 bases from J, the junction contained 12 bases not matched to a gene. CDR3 length: 16 amino acids. The germline V gene encodes CDR1 SEHNR and CDR2 FQNEAQ (reference sequence). CDR3 residues: CASSLTSLAGGSEAFF. The CDR3 nucleotides read TGTGCCAGCAGCTTAACGTCTCTGGCAGGGGGGTCTGAAGCTTTCTTT. Filled out from reference TRBV7-9 and TRBJ1-1, the complete variable domain reads DTGVSQNPRHKITKRGQNVTFRCDPISEHNRLYWYRQTLGQGPEFLTYFQNEAQLEKSRLLSDRFSAERPKGSFSTLEIQRTEQGDSAMYLCASSLTSLAGGSEAFFGQGTRLTVV.

The chain couples TRBV6-5 to TRBJ1-4; perhaps TRBD1 as D (5 bases). Trimming cost V 6 bases and J 7 bases, with 12 bases left between them. Germline V gene lookup returns CDR1 MNHEY and CDR2 SVGAGI. This CDR3 has 13 residues. The CDR3 DNA reads as TGTGCCAGCAGCCCACAGGCGCGTGAAAAACTGTTTTTT. This codes for CASSPQAREKLFF.

This chain joins TRBV10-3 and TRBJ2-7, with 12 bases identical to TRBD1. CDR3 length equals 12 residues. With 10 bases clipped from V and 7 bases from J, the junction kept 5 bases outside the gene matches. CDR1 and CDR2 (germline): ENHRY, SYGVKD. The CDR3 DNA follows: TGTGCCACCGGGACAGGGGGCGGTGAGCAGTACTTC. Protein: CATGTGGGEQYF.

The chain employs TRBV5-1 and TRBJ2-5; 12 nucleotides line up with TRBD1. The CDR3 sequence is 17 residues long. Germline lookup yields CDR1 SGHRS and CDR2 YFSETQ. The V and J ends lost 4 bases and 1 base, in that order; junction bases with no gene match: 8. The CDR3 region has the DNA TGCGCCAGCAGCGTGGTAATGGGACAGGGGGCCCAAGAGACCCAGTACTTC. Residues: CASSVVMGQGAQETQYF.

The chain is built from TRBV7-9 and TRBJ2-1; 8 bases agree with TRBD2. Trimming removed 2 bases from V and 10 bases from J; junction bases left unmatched: 10. Germline V CDR1 and CDR2: SEHNR, FQNEAQ (reference sequence). This CDR3 is built from 15 residues. CDR3 protein: CASSLPGGFNGEQFF. The DNA of the CDR3 is TGTGCCAGCAGCTTACCGGGGGGGTTTAATGGCGAGCAGTTCTTC. Looking up the rest from reference TRBV7-9 and TRBJ2-1 gives the full variable domain: DTGVSQNPRHKITKRGQNVTFRCDPISEHNRLYWYRQTLGQGPEFLTYFQNEAQLEKSRLLSDRFSAERPKGSFSTLEIQRTEQGDSAMYLCASSLPGGFNGEQFFGPGTRLTVL.

The CDR3 loop is CASSWRQTVYNEQFF. The CDR3 bases are TGTGCCTCCTCTTGGAGGCAGACCGTCTACAATGAGCAGTTCTTC. V gene TRBV27 combines with J gene TRBJ2-1; D might be TRBD2 (5 bases). This CDR3 region has 15 residues. The germline V gene encodes CDR1 MNHEY and CDR2 SMNVEV (reference sequence). The V end lost 11 bases, the J end lost 3 bases, and 20 bases lay between the germline ends.

The genes are TRBV1 and TRBJ2-3; the listed D gene, TRBD2, was not tested against the DNA. TRBV1 is reported as a pseudogene. There are 18 residues in the CDR3. The CDR3 sequence is CTSSQDNPTSGGPDTQYF. The CDR3, as DNA: TGCACCAGCAGCCAAGATAACCCGACTAGCGGGGGTCCGGATACGCAGTATTTT.

V gene TRBV5-1 combines with J gene TRBJ2-3, with TRBD1 matching 8 bases. Germline V gives CDR1 SGHRS, CDR2 YFSETQ. This CDR3 has 17 residues. After removal of 0 bases from V and 3 bases from J, the junction contained 9 bases not matched to a gene. The CDR3 loop reads CASSLEGQGAGTDTQYF. CDR3 DNA: TGCGCCAGCAGCTTGGAGGGTCAGGGGGCAGGGACAGATACGCAGTATTTT.

The rearrangement joins TRBV7-6 to TRBJ2-5, with D perhaps TRBD2 (5 bases). CDR1 is SGHVS and CDR2 is FNYEAQ in the germline V gene. This CDR3 is 17 amino acids long. Trimming removed 1 base from V and 0 bases from J, with 15 bases in between. The CDR3 sequence is CASSLGGRGKNQETQYF. CDR3 DNA sequence: TGTGCCAGCAGCTTAGGAGGCCGGGGAAAAAACCAAGAGACCCAGTACTTC.

This chain joins TRBV7-2 and TRBJ1-1; D is possibly TRBD1 (6 bases). The CDR3 runs to 15 residues. CDR1 and CDR2 from the germline V gene are SGHTA and FQGNSA. V lost 3 bases to trimming and J lost 2 bases, with 13 bases between them. CDR3 region: CASSLWRGGNTEAFF. The CDR3 coding sequence is TGTGCCAGCAGCTTGTGGAGGGGGGGAAACACTGAAGCTTTCTTT. Complete variable domain (other parts from reference TRBV7-2 and TRBJ1-1): GAGVSQSPSNKVTEKGKDVELRCDPISGHTALYWYRQSLGQGLEFLIYFQGNSAPDKSGLPSDRFSAERTGGSVSTLTIQRTQQEDSAVYLCASSLWRGGNTEAFFGQGTRLTVV.

The V call is TRBV7-2, the J call TRBJ2-3; possibly TRBD2 for D (5 bases). Germline V lookup: CDR1 SGHTA, CDR2 FQGNSA. This CDR3 comprises 17 residues. Trimming removed 2 bases at V and 4 bases at J, with 19 bases between. CDR3 sequence reads: CASSLPAGRVGPDTQYF. The DNA for the CDR3 is TGTGCCAGCAGCTTACCGGCGGGCCGCGTTGGCCCAGATACGCAGTATTTT.

V usage is TRBV15 and J usage is TRBJ1-4, with D perhaps TRBD1 (5 bases). Per the germline V gene, CDR1 is LNHNV and CDR2 is YYDKDF (reference sequence). The ends were cut back, 0 bases at V and 8 bases at J, with 16 bases in the middle. The CDR3 has 16 residues. CDR3: CATSRDQTVLREKLFF. CDR3 sequence (DNA): TGTGCCACCAGCAGAGATCAGACAGTGCTCAGGGAAAAACTGTTTTTT. Based on the CDR3 plus reference TRBV15 and TRBJ1-4, the full variable domain is DAMVIQNPRYQVTQFGKPVTLSCSQTLNHNVMYWYQQKSSQAPKLLFHYYDKDFNNEADTPDNFQSRRPNTSFCFLDIRSPGLGDTAMYLCATSRDQTVLREKLFFGSGTQLSVL.

V and J are TRBV7-8 and TRBJ1-1; D is uncertain. This CDR3 region has 13 residues. V dropped 5 bases and J dropped 5 bases, with 12 bases sitting between them. CDR1 and CDR2 from the germline V gene are SGHVS and FQNEAQ. CDR3 residues: CASSPPGWTEAFF. In nucleotides, the CDR3 is TGTGCCAGCAGCCCCCCCGGGTGGACTGAAGCTTTCTTT.

The V call is TRBV5-1, the J call TRBJ2-7; 10 positions agree with TRBD2. After removal of 5 bases from V and 2 bases from J, the junction contained 7 bases not matched to a gene. This CDR3 has 15 amino acids. Germline CDR1 and CDR2: SGHRS and YFSETQ. In nucleotides, the CDR3 is TGCGCCAGCAGAAGGGCGAGCGGGGGGGCCTACGAGCAGTACTTC. Its protein is CASRRASGGAYEQYF.

The V call is TRBV21-1, the J call TRBJ1-2; TRBD1, as called in the table, went unchecked against the DNA. TRBV21-1 is shown as a pseudogene. The CDR3 sequence is 18 residues long. This CDR3 reads CASSKAPRGTGYSYGYTF. DNA of the CDR3: TGTGCCAGCAGCAAAGCCCCCAGGGGTACAGGGTATAGCTATGGCTACACCTTC.

The chain recombines TRBV6-1 with TRBJ2-2; the D gene is possibly TRBD2 (6 bases). CDR3 length: 15 amino acids. Deletions cut 4 bases from V and 3 bases from J, with 12 bases between. In germline, CDR1 is MNHNS, CDR2 SASEGT. The CDR3 spells CASSGQGTYTGELFF. The CDR3 DNA reads TGTGCCAGCAGTGGTCAAGGGACTTACACCGGGGAGCTGTTTTTT.

In nucleotides, the CDR3 is TGTGCCAGCTCACCAAATGGACACACGAACACCGGGGAGCTGTTTTTT. Its protein is CASSPNGHTNTGELFF. The chain employs TRBV18 and TRBJ2-2; D is possibly TRBD1 (5 bases). From germline, CDR1 is KGHSH and CDR2 LQKENI. The CDR3 loop spans 16 amino acids. V was trimmed by 2 bases and J by 0 bases, leaving 10 bases between them. Looking up the rest from reference TRBV18 and TRBJ2-2 gives the full variable domain: NAGVMQNPRHLVRRRGQEARLRCSPMKGHSHVYWYRQLPEEGLKFMVYLQKENIIDESGMPKERFSAEFPKEGPSILRIQQVVRGDSAAYFCASSPNGHTNTGELFFGEGSRLTVL.